This T cell receptor (beta chain) was recovered during a study of glioma-infiltrating T cells. Across the whole study: Presurgical dexamethasone in glioma patients lasted six or fewer days. Whole-study results and caveats: Above-expected tissue-blood divergence occurred in all gliomas, most in low-grade ones. Only very few CDR3 sequences appeared in both tissue and blood.

Amplification of TCR alpha and beta CDR3 regions from RNA used iRepertoire nested multiplex PCR. TCRdb called the multiplex PCR reads again in MiXCR, with one record for every CDR3 protein. The sample carries about 380,000 distinct CDR3 sequences, 41% recorded once. This clonotype came up a few times. What it binds is unknown. The TCR originated in a human donor with low-grade glioma or glioblastoma, undergoing nonglioma brain surgery, or in good health (not recorded which). The source material was glioma tissue, nonneoplastic brain tissue, or PBMCs (not recorded which).

The CDR3 spells CASRPTRTGVSNQPQHF. The CDR3 DNA sequence: TGTGCCAGCAGACCTACCCGTACAGGGGTTAGCAATCAGCCCCAGCATTTT. The chain is built from TRBV27 and TRBJ1-5; 7 positions match TRBD1. Trimming took 6 bases from V and 0 from J; bases not matched to a gene: 11. Germline V lookup: CDR1 MNHEY, CDR2 SMNVEV (reference sequence). The CDR3 extends over 17 amino acids.